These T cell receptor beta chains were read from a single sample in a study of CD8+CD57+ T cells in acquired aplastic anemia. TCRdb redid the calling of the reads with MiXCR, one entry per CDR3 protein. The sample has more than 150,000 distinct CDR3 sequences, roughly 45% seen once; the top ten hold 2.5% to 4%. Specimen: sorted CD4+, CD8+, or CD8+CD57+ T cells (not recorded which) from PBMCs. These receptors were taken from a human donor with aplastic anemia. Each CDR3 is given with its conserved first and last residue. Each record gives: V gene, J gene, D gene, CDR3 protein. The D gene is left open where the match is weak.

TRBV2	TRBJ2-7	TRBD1	CASSSQGQASYERYF
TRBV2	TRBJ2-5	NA	CASRPGVVIQETQYF
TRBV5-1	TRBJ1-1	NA	CASSAKGDTEAFF
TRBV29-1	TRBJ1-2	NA	CSVEWGDYGYTF
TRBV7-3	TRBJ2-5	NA	CASSFDARGTQYF
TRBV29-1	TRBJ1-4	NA	CSARERGRGEKLFF
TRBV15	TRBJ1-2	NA	CATSREFVGYGYTF
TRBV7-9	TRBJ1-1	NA	CASSNPGTSRGAFF
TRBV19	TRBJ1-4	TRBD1	CASSFRGRNEKLFF
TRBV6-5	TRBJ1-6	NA	CASNYGGRGGRSPLHF
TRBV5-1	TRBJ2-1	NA	CASSLAFTSSPYNEQFF
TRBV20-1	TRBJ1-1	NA	CSAPRTDEAFF
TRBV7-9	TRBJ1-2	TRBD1	CASSTRTGGNGYTF
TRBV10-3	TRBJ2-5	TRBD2	CAISGLAGVCETQYF
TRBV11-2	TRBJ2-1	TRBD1	CASSLTGPGLYEQFF
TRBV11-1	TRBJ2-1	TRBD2	CASSSTRLGAGRQFF
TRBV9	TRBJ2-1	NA	CASSVVEGRHNEQFF
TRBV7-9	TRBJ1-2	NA	CASSLGGTQYGYTF
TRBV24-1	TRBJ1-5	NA	CATSGSGRARNQPQHF
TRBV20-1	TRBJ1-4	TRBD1	CSASSTGEKAKLFF
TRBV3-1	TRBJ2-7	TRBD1	CASSQGGDRAHEQYF
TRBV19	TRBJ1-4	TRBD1	CASKTGGEKLFF
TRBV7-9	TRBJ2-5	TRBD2	CASSQTSGGAETQYF
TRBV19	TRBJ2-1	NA	CASSPGAYEQFF
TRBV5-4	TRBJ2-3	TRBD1	CATRTGRTDTQYF
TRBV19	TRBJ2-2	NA	CASATRTGELFF
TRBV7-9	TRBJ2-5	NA	CASSPRQLEETQYF
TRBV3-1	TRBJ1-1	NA	CASSQGKREAFF
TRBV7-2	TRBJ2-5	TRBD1	CASSLTGGSGETQYF
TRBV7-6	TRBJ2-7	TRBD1	CASSWDRDYEQYF
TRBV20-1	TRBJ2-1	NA	CSARRSENEQFF
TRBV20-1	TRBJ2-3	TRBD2	CSAAVAGGFTDTQYF
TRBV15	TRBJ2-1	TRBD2	CATSSASGHNEQFF
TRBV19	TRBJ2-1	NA	CASTTLAYNEQFF
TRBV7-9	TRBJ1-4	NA	CASRRTDEKLFF
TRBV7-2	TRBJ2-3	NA	CASSLAVTSTDTQYF
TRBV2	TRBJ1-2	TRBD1	CASRRPGQGAYGYTF
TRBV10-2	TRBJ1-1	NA	CASSETRQANTEAFF
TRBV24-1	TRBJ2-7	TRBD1	CATSDSRTGMSSYEQYF
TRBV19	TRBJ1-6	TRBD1	CASWTGVYNSPLHF
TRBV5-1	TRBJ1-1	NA	CASSLLEGGNTEAFF
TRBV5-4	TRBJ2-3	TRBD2	CASSPGGLAGRTDTQYF
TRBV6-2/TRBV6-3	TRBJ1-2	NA	CASSYSSGTQLYGYTF
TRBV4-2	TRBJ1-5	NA	CASSPAGPGNQPQHF
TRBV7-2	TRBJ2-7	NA	CASSPRAYEQYF
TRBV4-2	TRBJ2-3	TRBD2	CASSPNYRLAGGRDTQYF
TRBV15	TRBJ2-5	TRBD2	CATSAPFGREQETQYF
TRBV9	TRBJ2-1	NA	CASSEDYNEQFF
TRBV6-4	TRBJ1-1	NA	CASSDFRRHPKNTEAFF
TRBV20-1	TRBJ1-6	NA	CSAQRRGVESPLHF
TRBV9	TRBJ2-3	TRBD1	CASSVDGTVDTDTQYF
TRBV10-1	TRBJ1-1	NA	CASSDHMRGAFF
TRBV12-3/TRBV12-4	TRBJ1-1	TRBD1	CASSPGGYTEAFF
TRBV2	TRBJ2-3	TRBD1	CASSVRGRPADTQYF
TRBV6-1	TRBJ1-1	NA	CASSEGPPLEAFF